This TCR beta chain is from a study of blood T cell dynamics during melanoma immunotherapy. The wider study: Standard first-line treatment here was pembrolizumab or nivolumab plus ipilimumab in metastatic melanoma. Study outcomes and limitations: Cell-free DNA CDR3 sequences most resembled the immune-effector CD8+ subset, which was also most clonal.

A remark on this clone: What it recognizes is unknown.

This table comes from immunoSEQ multiplex PCR, and its TCRdb copy is limited to in-frame clones, with some not included. Counted here are about 16,000 clones, 94% occurring once; the ten biggest clones make up about 0.21%. Germline V lookup: CDR1 SGHKS, CDR2 YYEKEE (reference sequence). The CDR3 is 16 amino acids. V was pared by 4 bases and J by 1 base, with 14 bases between. The time point is: week 3, after first cycle of checkpoint inhibitor. Response was assessed by RECIST 1.1 at 12 weeks, except a couple of rapid progressors. V gene TRBV5-5 combines with J gene TRBJ2-2; D ambiguous. The source of this sequence is a human donor with melanoma. The sequencing here drew on effector memory CD8+ T cells from blood, taken from a patient treated with checkpoint blockade. CDR3 in DNA: TGTGCCAGCAGCGACCGACGGACGATGAACACCGGGGAGCTGTTTTTT. The encoded protein is CASSDRRTMNTGELFF.